This T cell receptor beta chain was observed in a study of blood T cells in healthy people across ages. Study information: Capturing about one barcoded beta molecule per two T cells was achieved by template switching. Overall study findings and caveats: PBMCs left unsorted prevented a conclusive naive versus antigen-experienced comparison. Diversity was higher, and naive CD4+ cells more numerous, in long-lived donors than in aged donors.

Trimming pared 0 bases from V and 2 bases from J, leaving 7 bases between. CDR1 LGHNA and CDR2 YNFKEQ come from the germline V gene. This CDR3 has 15 residues. Combining a sample-barcoded 5' primer with a J-beta primer mix, a second PCR ran for 7 to 11 cycles. TCRdb passed the 5' RACE reads through MiXCR, listing each CDR3 protein once. The repertoire holds some 920,000 distinct CDR3 sequences, with roughly 51% as singletons. Concerning this clonotype itself: The antigen remains unidentified.

The specimen was blood. This receptor was taken from a woman aged 55 to 70 in good health. The rearrangement joins TRBV4-2 to TRBJ1-4; D not certain. DNA for the CDR3: TGTGCCAGCAGCCAAGAGGGGAGGACTAATGAAAAACTGTTTTTT. Protein product: CASSQEGRTNEKLFF.